This TCR beta chain was sequenced during a study of cytomegalovirus exposure and HLA in healthy donors. Study-wide background: The early release's HLA-typed donors yielded tens of millions of unique TCRs.

PCR amplification relied on 60 Vbeta primers (plus 13 Jbeta primers). Libraries were prepared by immunoSEQ multiplex PCR; TCRdb keeps only in-frame clonotypes and omits some of them. The data contain about 170,000 clones, 65% to 85% of them singletons. Those who donated were healthy bone marrow donors. In regard to this clone: What it binds is not known.

The study's findings and limits: Donors belonging to an Asian-associated ancestry cluster reportedly showed fewer N-insertions in productive TCRs than the roughly 670-donor mean, according to what a later analysis found. Later analysis identified several of the most significant clusters that appeared linked to common viral pathogens.

In germline, CDR1 is SGHAT, CDR2 FQNNGV. Trimming took 2 bases from V and 14 from J; bases not matched to a gene: 12. The CDR3 sequence is 15 residues long. The sequenced material came from PBMCs. The clonotype originates from a woman aged 18-30 years in good health and CMV-seronegative. The V gene is TRBV11-2, the J gene TRBJ1-4, with 9 bases aligning to TRBD1. This chain's CDR3 is CASSLRGQGMIRLFF. CDR3 DNA: TGTGCCAGCAGCTTAAGGGGACAGGGCATGATAAGGCTGTTTTTT.